Below, 25 T cell receptor beta chains from the same sample are listed, as sequenced in a study of T cells in Graves' hyperthyroidism and ophthalmopathy. The TCR beta CDR3 regions underwent amplification using RNA transcripts as the source. The HTBI primer set was used in a first-round RT-PCR of the TCR CDR3. One entry per CDR3 protein results from TCRdb running MiXCR on the multiplex PCR reads. The sample shows over 200,000 distinct CDR3 sequences, more than 15% of them seen only once. Sequencing was performed on blood. These receptors were collected from a man aged 45-60 years with Graves' hyperthyroidism.

With regard to this clonotype: Given a much more abundant clone one base away, this may be a read error. The CDR3 region is CASSEAESGGLFF. DNA of the CDR3: TGTGCCAGCAGTGAAGCGGAGTCCGGGGGGCTGTTTTTT. The gene calls are TRBV6-1 and TRBJ2-2, with a weak D call TRBD2 (6 bases). Per the germline V gene, CDR1 is MNHNS and CDR2 is SASEGT. The CDR3 is 13 amino acids.

This clonotype has at least ten counts. V is TRBV2 and J is TRBJ1-3, with D possibly TRBD1 on 5 matching bases. The CDR3 sequence is 14 residues long. The V gene lost 6 bases and the J gene lost 0 bases, with 9 bases spanning the gap. Germline CDR1 reads SNHLY; CDR2 reads FYNNEI. The DNA of the CDR3 is TGTGCCAGCAGGGGGGACCTCTCTGGAAACACCATATATTTT. Protein product: CASRGDLSGNTIYF.

This chain connects TRBV9 to TRBJ2-7; 10 positions agree with TRBD2. The trim removed 2 bases at V and 3 bases at J, leaving 8 bases unmatched. Per the germline V gene, CDR1 is SGDLS and CDR2 is YYNGEE. This CDR3 region has 16 residues. In nucleotides, the CDR3 is TGTGCCAGCAGCGTGGGAGGGCTAGCGGGAGTCTACGAGCAGTACTTC. Encoded protein: CASSVGGLAGVYEQYF.

This clonotype occurred many times. The junction and the germline gene differ at one end; a read error may be behind it. The V call is TRBV7-7, the J call TRBJ2-7, with unresolved D. Germline values: CDR1 SSHAT, CDR2 FNYEAQ (reference sequence). The CDR3 runs 11 residues. Here the CDR3 reads CASSFPRQEYF. DNA of the CDR3: TGTGCTAGCAGCTTCCCCCGTCAGGAGTACTTC. Filled out from reference TRBV7-7 and TRBJ2-7, the complete variable domain reads GAGVSQSPRYKVTKRGQDVTLRCDPISSHATLYWYQQALGQGPEFLTYFNYEAQPDKSGLPSDRFSAERPEGSISTLTIQRTEQRDSAMYRCASSFPRQEYFGPGTRLTVT.

This clonotype was seen at least ten times. The CDR3 sequence: CASRKWDGIYEQYF. The CDR3 DNA sequence: TGTGCCAGCAGAAAATGGGACGGAATCTACGAGCAGTACTTC. The V and J genes are TRBV6-1 and TRBJ2-7, with D perhaps matching TRBD1 or TRBD2 (5 bases each). The CDR3 has 14 amino acids. The germline V and J ends were trimmed by 6 bases and 3 bases, with 15 bases remaining between them. Germline lookup yields CDR1 MNHNS and CDR2 SASEGT.

In this sample, this clonotype turned up a few times. This sequence joins TRBV4-1 and TRBJ1-1; D might be TRBD1 (5 bases). Trimming stripped 8 bases from V and 2 bases from J, with 12 bases between. The CDR3 loop spans 13 amino acids. The germline CDR1 and CDR2 sequences are MGHRA and YSYEKL. CDR3: CASGAGANTEAFF. The CDR3, as DNA: TGCGCCAGCGGGGCCGGGGCTAACACTGAAGCTTTCTTT.

This clonotype was seen many times. The V and J genes are TRBV6-1 and TRBJ2-7; D remains unclear. In germline, CDR1 is MNHNS, CDR2 SASEGT. Trimming shortened V by 8 bases and J by 5 bases, and 16 bases separated the two germline ends. The CDR3 extends over 13 amino acids. CDR3 in amino acids: CASEEFTPHEQYF. Written as DNA, the CDR3 is TGTGCCAGCGAGGAGTTTACACCCCACGAGCAGTACTTC.

This clonotype was counted many times. The V call is TRBV7-9, the J call TRBJ2-1, with D possibly being TRBD2 (6 bases). The ends were cut back, 5 bases at V and 7 bases at J, with 18 bases in the middle. This CDR3 is 15 amino acids long. Germline V CDR1 and CDR2: SEHNR, FQNEAQ (reference sequence). CDR3 in amino acids: CASSLPGSRGNEQFF. CDR3 in DNA: TGTGCCAGCAGCCTGCCCGGGAGTCGTGGTAATGAGCAGTTCTTC.

The chain carries TRBV10-1 and TRBJ1-5; a weak D match, TRBD1 (5 bases). Germline V gene data show CDR1 as WNHNN and CDR2 as SYGVQD (reference sequence). The ends were cut back, 4 bases at V and 0 bases at J, with 10 bases in the middle. This CDR3 spans 15 amino acids. CDR3 bases: TGCGCCAGCAGTGGGCCGGGACTTAGCAATCAGCCCCAGCATTTT. Translation gives CASSGPGLSNQPQHF.

This clonotype occurred a few times. This chain uses TRBV10-3 with TRBJ2-3, with 7 bases matching TRBD1. CDR1 and CDR2 from the germline V gene are ENHRY and SYGVKD. CDR3 length equals 13 residues. The trim removed 10 bases at V and 2 bases at J, leaving 6 bases unmatched. This CDR3 reads CATDRDFTDTQYF. The CDR3 DNA is TGTGCCACCGACAGGGATTTCACAGATACGCAGTATTTT.

In this sample, this clonotype turned up many times. The CDR3 nucleotides are TGTGCCAGCAGCTTAGCGGGAGGCACAGATACGCAGTATTTT. Protein: CASSLAGGTDTQYF. The genes are TRBV11-2 and TRBJ2-3, with a possible D match to TRBD2 (6 bases). V was trimmed by 1 base and J by 1 base, leaving 6 bases between them. In germline, CDR1 is SGHAT, CDR2 FQNNGV. The CDR3 runs to 14 residues.

This clonotype was recorded a few times. The chain uses TRBV19 and TRBJ2-2; TRBD2 agrees at 8 bases. Germline-derived CDR1 and CDR2 are LNHDA and SQIVND (reference sequence). The J segment lost 3 bases and the V segment lost 6 bases, leaving 3 bases of the junction unmatched. The CDR3 length is 14 residues. The CDR3 spells CASRPGRDTGELFF. CDR3 nucleotides: TGTGCCAGTAGGCCCGGGAGGGACACCGGGGAGCTGTTTTTT.

This clonotype was counted at least ten times. This rearrangement joins TRBV20-1 to TRBJ1-5; D is uncertain. The ends were cut back, 0 bases at V and 1 base at J, with 4 bases in the middle. The CDR3 loop spans 13 amino acids. CDR1 and CDR2 from the germline V gene are DFQATT and SNEGSKA (reference sequence). The CDR3 sequence: CSAREDSNQPQHF. CDR3 in DNA: TGCAGTGCTAGAGAAGACAGCAATCAGCCCCAGCATTTT.

There are many counts of this clonotype. This chain uses TRBV7-9 with TRBJ1-1, with D unresolved. Germline V gene sequence: CDR1 SEHNR, CDR2 FQNEAQ (reference sequence). V was shortened by 1 base and J by 8 bases, with 8 bases between the two germline ends. The CDR3 sequence is 12 residues long. The CDR3 DNA reads TGTGCCAGCAGCTTAGGGACTGACGAAGCTTTCTTT. Its translation is CASSLGTDEAFF.

In this sample, this clonotype turned up a few times. As DNA, the CDR3 is TGTGCCAGCAGCGTAGCTACAGCGGGGATCCCCTACAATGAGCAGTTCTTC. This codes for CASSVATAGIPYNEQFF. V is TRBV9 and J is TRBJ2-1; 7 bases map to TRBD2. The ends lost 0 bases at V and 2 bases at J; junction bases unmatched: 8. The CDR3 is 17 amino acids. Germline V CDR1 and CDR2: SGDLS, YYNGEE.

The chain joins TRBV20-1 to TRBJ2-3; 13 nucleotides align to TRBD2. J lost 3 bases, V lost 0 bases, and 15 bases had no gene match. CDR1 is DFQATT and CDR2 is SNEGSKA in the germline V gene (reference sequence). This CDR3 has 20 amino acids. This chain's CDR3 is CSARDRDRTSGGPSTDTQYF. The CDR3 DNA sequence: TGCAGTGCTAGAGATCGGGATCGGACTAGCGGGGGACCTTCTACAGATACGCAGTATTTT.

This clonotype was detected ten times or more. The chain couples TRBV11-3 to TRBJ2-1; D unresolved. The CDR3 runs 11 residues. Germline V gene sequence: CDR1 SGHNT, CDR2 YENEEA. V lost 8 bases and J 5 bases, leaving 7 bases between the germline ends. As DNA, the CDR3 is TGTGCCAGCGGAAGCCACAATGAGCAGTTCTTC. It yields the protein CASGSHNEQFF. Using reference TRBV11-3 and TRBJ2-1 for the parts outside the CDR3, the full variable domain is EAGVVQSPRYKIIEKKQPVAFWCNPISGHNTLYWYLQNLGQGPELLIRYENEEAVDDSQLPKDRFSAERLKGVDSTLKIQPAELGDSAVYLCASGSHNEQFFGPGTRLTVL.

In this sample, this clonotype turned up many times. The V gene is TRBV11-2, the J gene TRBJ1-1, with a weak D call TRBD1 (5 bases). The CDR3 has 17 residues. Trimming stripped 5 bases from V and 4 bases from J, with 23 bases between. Germline V CDR1 and CDR2: SGHAT, FQNNGV. The DNA of the CDR3 is TGTGCCAGCAGCCCTCGGGACTGGAATAGCTTTGGCACTGAAGCTTTCTTT. Translating it yields CASSPRDWNSFGTEAFF. Looking up the rest from reference TRBV11-2 and TRBJ1-1 gives the full variable domain: EAGVAQSPRYKIIEKRQSVAFWCNPISGHATLYWYQQILGQGPKLLIQFQNNGVVDDSQLPKDRFSAERLKGVDSTLKIQPAKLEDSAVYLCASSPRDWNSFGTEAFFGQGTRLTVV.

The genes are TRBV2 and TRBJ2-7; 10 nucleotides match TRBD2. This CDR3 spans 13 amino acids. J lost 5 bases, V lost 9 bases, and 7 bases had no gene match. Germline CDR1 is SNHLY and CDR2 is FYNNEI. The CDR3 sequence is CARAGGPQNEQYF. CDR3 sequence (DNA): TGTGCCAGAGCGGGAGGGCCTCAAAACGAGCAGTACTTC.

This clonotype came up many times. The rearrangement links TRBV3-1 to TRBJ1-2; 12 nucleotides align to TRBD1. The CDR3 length is 17 residues. Per germline, CDR1 LGHDT and CDR2 YNNKEL (reference sequence). The V gene end was trimmed by 4 bases and the J gene end by 3 bases; junction bases not matched to a gene: 9. The CDR3 protein is CASSLRDRGPADYGYTF. The CDR3 nucleotides read TGTGCCAGCAGCCTCCGGGACAGGGGGCCCGCAGACTATGGCTACACCTTC.

V is TRBV28 and J is TRBJ1-5, with D uncertain. This CDR3 is 15 amino acids long. Germline loops: CDR1 MDHEN, CDR2 SYDVKM. V dropped 2 bases and J dropped 4 bases, with 12 bases sitting between them. As DNA, the CDR3 is TGTGCCAGCAGTTTAGGGAAAGAGTTGAATCAGCCCCAGCATTTT. Its protein product is CASSLGKELNQPQHF.

The rearrangement links TRBV12-3 or TRBV12-4 to TRBJ2-3; D uncertain. Trimming took 3 bases from V and 6 from J, leaving 10 bases between them. The CDR3 covers 13 residues. CDR3 sequence (DNA): TGTGCCAGCAGTTTGCCGAGCCTGGATACGCAGTATTTT. As protein: CASSLPSLDTQYF.

This clonotype was seen at least ten times. The chain is built from TRBV30 and TRBJ1-2, with TRBD1 matching over 11 bases. This CDR3 region has 14 residues. The germline CDR1 and CDR2 sequences are GTSNPN and SVGIG (reference sequence). Trimming removed 5 bases from V and 5 bases from J; junction bases left unmatched: 7. CDR3 region: CAWHGQGAQYGYTF. CDR3 sequence (DNA): TGTGCCTGGCACGGACAGGGGGCCCAGTATGGCTACACCTTC.

This clonotype came up many times. V is TRBV6-2 or TRBV6-3 and J is TRBJ2-7; D perhaps matches TRBD1 (6 bases). The CDR3 sequence is 13 residues long. Trimming shortened V by 3 bases and J by 2 bases, and 8 bases separated the two germline ends. Germline CDR1 reads MNHEY; CDR2 reads SVGEGT. This CDR3 reads CASSYRDTYEQYF. Here the CDR3 DNA reads TGTGCCAGCAGTTATCGGGACACCTACGAGCAGTACTTC.

CDR3 sequence (DNA): TGTGCCATCAGTGAACGTACAGGGAACTACGAGCAGTACTTC. Protein product: CAISERTGNYEQYF. V is TRBV10-3 and J is TRBJ2-7; TRBD1 is a possible D gene (6 bases). V lost 3 bases and J 3 bases, leaving 12 bases between the germline ends. Germline V CDR1 and CDR2: ENHRY, SYGVKD. This CDR3 is built from 14 residues.